This T cell receptor beta chain was observed in a study of read filtering for tumor transcriptome and immune sequencing. The wider study: IR-seq gave about 4.05 to 11 million TCR reads per sample; RNA-seq gave about 80 to 1273.

At least ten counts were recorded for this clonotype. The antigen remains unidentified. Study-wide results and limits: Approximately 87% of IR-seq clonotypes had a single read, yet these held approximately 4% of reads. Sorted CD138-negative bone marrow cells were not purified T cells.

This library used about 360 ng RNA and molecular barcoded adaptors spanning alpha/delta and beta/gamma chains. MiXCR was run by TCRdb on the reads, yielding one entry per CDR3 protein. This sample yields tens of thousands of distinct CDR3 sequences, of which 12% are seen a single time; less than 15% belongs to the top ten. The CDR3 has 15 residues. V lost 1 base to trimming and J lost 3 bases, with 13 bases between them. CDR1 SGHAT and CDR2 FQNNGV come from the germline V gene. The sequence came from a donor at least 40 years old with multiple myeloma. J is TRBJ2-7 and V is TRBV11-2; TRBD1 or TRBD2 may be the D gene (5 bases each). The sample was a population of CD138-negative cells sorted from bone marrow. In DNA form, the CDR3 reads TGTGCCAGCAGCTTAGTGGCAGGGACCCTCTACGAGCAGTACTTC. This sequence encodes CASSLVAGTLYEQYF. The whole variable domain, filled in from reference TRBV11-2 and TRBJ2-7, reads EAGVAQSPRYKIIEKRQSVAFWCNPISGHATLYWYQQILGQGPKLLIQFQNNGVVDDSQLPKDRFSAERLKGVDSTLKIQPAKLEDSAVYLCASSLVAGTLYEQYFGPGTRLTVT.